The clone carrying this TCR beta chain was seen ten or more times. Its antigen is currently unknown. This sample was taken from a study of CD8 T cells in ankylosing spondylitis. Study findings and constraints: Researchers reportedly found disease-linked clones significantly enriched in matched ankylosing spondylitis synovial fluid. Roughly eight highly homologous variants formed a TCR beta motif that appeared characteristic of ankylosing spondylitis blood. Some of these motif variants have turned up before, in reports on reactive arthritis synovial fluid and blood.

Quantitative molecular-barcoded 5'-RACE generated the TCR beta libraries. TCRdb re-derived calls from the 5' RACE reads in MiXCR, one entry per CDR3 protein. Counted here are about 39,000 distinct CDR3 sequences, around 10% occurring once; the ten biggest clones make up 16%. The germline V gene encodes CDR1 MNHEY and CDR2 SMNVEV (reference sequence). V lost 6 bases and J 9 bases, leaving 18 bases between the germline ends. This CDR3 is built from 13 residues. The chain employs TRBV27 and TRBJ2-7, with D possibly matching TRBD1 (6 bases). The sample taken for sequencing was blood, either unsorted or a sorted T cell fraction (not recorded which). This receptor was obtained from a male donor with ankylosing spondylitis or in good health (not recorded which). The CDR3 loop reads CASSQQGPLAQYF. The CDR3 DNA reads TGTGCCAGCAGCCAACAGGGTCCGTTGGCGCAGTACTTC.